These 12 T cell receptor beta chains came from one sample sequenced in a study of shared clonotypes between healthy human individuals. Assay: immunoSEQ multiplex PCR; the TCRdb copy retains only in-frame clones and omits some. Among roughly 500,000 clones listed, approximately 80% were seen once. Sequencing input: PBMCs. The origin of the receptors is a woman between 40 and 50 years old in good health. Some clones in this sample may be carry-over from other donors' samples.

This chain connects TRBV28 to TRBJ2-7; 11 bases fit TRBD1. The V segment lost 6 bases and the J segment 4 bases; nucleotides outside the gene matches: 5. Germline values: CDR1 MDHEN, CDR2 SYDVKM. The CDR3 loop spans 14 amino acids. CDR3 sequence (DNA): TGTGCCAGCAGCCCCGGGGACAGGGGGTACGAGCAGTACTTC. Its translation is CASSPGDRGYEQYF.

The V call is TRBV7-2, the J call TRBJ1-2; D gene unclear. Germline V gene lookup returns CDR1 SGHTA and CDR2 FQGNSA. The CDR3 loop spans 13 amino acids. Trimming took off 3 bases at V and 8 bases at J, with 13 bases between the two ends. CDR3 bases: TGTGCCAGCAGCTTTTTCGGGGTCGTGGGCTACACCTTC. Amino acid sequence: CASSFFGVVGYTF.

This clone is a singleton in its sample. Other DNA sequences of this sample code for an identical CDR3. The CDR3 region has the DNA TGTGCCAGCAGCGGACAGGGGACCGATACGCAGTATTTT. This encodes CASSGQGTDTQYF. The J gene is TRBJ2-3, the V gene TRBV28; TRBD1 matches 9 bases. This CDR3 is built from 13 residues. Losses at the gene ends were 6 bases for V and 6 bases for J; bases not matched to a gene: 4. CDR1 and CDR2 (germline): MDHEN, SYDVKM. Supplemented by reference TRBV28 and TRBJ2-3, the full variable domain reads DVKVTQSSRYLVKRTGEKVFLECVQDMDHENMFWYRQDPGLGLRLIYFSYDVKMKEKGDIPEGYSVSREKKERFSLILESASTNQTSMYLCASSGQGTDTQYFGPGTRLTVL.

The rearrangement joins TRBV11-2 to TRBJ2-2; no firm D call. CDR1 and CDR2 (germline): SGHAT, FQNNGV. The length of the CDR3 is 15 residues. V lost 3 bases to trimming and J lost 0 bases, with 8 bases between them. CDR3 loop: CASSLSQANTGELFF. The CDR3 nucleotides read TGTGCCAGCAGCTTGAGTCAGGCGAACACCGGGGAGCTGTTTTTT.

This rearrangement joins TRBV7-9 to TRBJ2-1; D gene uncertain. Trimming removed 3 bases at V and 0 bases at J, with 9 bases between. The germline CDR1 and CDR2 sequences are SEHNR and FQNEAQ (reference sequence). The CDR3 is 15 amino acids. The DNA of the CDR3 is TGTGCCAGCAGCTTCAGGCCCAGCTCCTACAATGAGCAGTTCTTC. Residues: CASSFRPSSYNEQFF.

The J gene is TRBJ1-2, the V gene TRBV7-2; tentatively, D is TRBD1 (6 bases). This CDR3 spans 15 amino acids. Germline V gene data show CDR1 as SGHTA and CDR2 as FQGNSA. V was cut by 1 base and J by 4 bases, with 13 bases left in between. CDR3: CASSLVERTVYGYTF. The CDR3 nucleotides are TGTGCCAGCAGCTTAGTAGAGCGGACAGTCTATGGCTACACCTTC.

This chain uses TRBV5-1 with TRBJ2-7; a possible D gene is TRBD1 (5 bases). Germline V lookup: CDR1 SGHRS, CDR2 YFSETQ. V gave up 4 bases and J gave up 3 bases, with 11 bases separating them. There are 13 residues in the CDR3. CDR3 DNA: TGCGCCAGCAGCATCGACACAGGCTACGAGCAGTACTTC. This gives the protein CASSIDTGYEQYF.

V usage is TRBV7-9 and J usage is TRBJ2-5, with 11 bases fitting TRBD2. CDR1 and CDR2 (germline): SEHNR, FQNEAQ (reference sequence). This CDR3 has 15 residues. V trimming: 5 bases; J trimming: 5 bases; junction bases outside the gene matches: 7. CDR3 protein: CASSPRASGGETQYF. For the CDR3, the DNA is TGTGCCAGCAGCCCTCGGGCTAGCGGGGGGGAGACCCAGTACTTC.

V is TRBV7-2 and J is TRBJ2-5; TRBD2 matches 8 bases. Matching the DNA end better, TRBJ2-7 makes the J call doubtful. The CDR3 has 16 residues. Germline assignment: CDR1 SGHTA and CDR2 FQGNSA. CDR3 protein: CASSLGFGAGEYEQYF. The DNA of the CDR3 is TGTGCCAGCAGCTTAGGATTTGGAGCGGGAGAGTACGAGCAGTACTTC.

The V gene is TRBV18, the J gene TRBJ1-1; tentatively, D is TRBD1 (5 bases). The germline CDR1 and CDR2 sequences are KGHSH and LQKENI. The CDR3 is 14 amino acids. V lost 3 bases and J 5 bases, leaving 13 bases between the germline ends. CDR3 in amino acids: CASSPSQGVTEAFF. As DNA, the CDR3 is TGTGCCAGCTCACCGAGTCAAGGGGTGACTGAAGCTTTCTTT.

The V call is TRBV27, the J call TRBJ2-2, with TRBD2 matching over 9 bases. The trim removed 6 bases at V and 4 bases at J, leaving 9 bases unmatched. The germline V gene has CDR1 MNHEY and CDR2 SMNVEV (reference sequence). This CDR3 has 16 residues. The chain's CDR3 is CASRSSGRMFTGELFF. The CDR3 region has the DNA TGTGCCAGCAGATCCAGCGGGAGGATGTTCACCGGGGAGCTGTTTTTT.

The J gene is TRBJ1-1, the V gene TRBV5-1, with D possibly being TRBD1 (6 bases). Germline assignment: CDR1 SGHRS and CDR2 YFSETQ. The CDR3 loop spans 14 amino acids. The V gene lost 0 bases and the J gene lost 10 bases, with 16 bases spanning the gap. In DNA form, the CDR3 reads TGCGCCAGCAGCTTGGCCCGCGTGGGGGCGCGAGCTTTCTTT. It encodes CASSLARVGARAFF.